This TCR beta chain derives from a study of blood T cell repertoires in COVID-19 (dated by TCRdb to 2018 to 2020). Study-level background: Samples covering the acute and convalescent phases of COVID-19 were provided by collaborators in the United States, Italy and Spain. The material from the prospective study consisted of cDNA or gDNA derived from T cells, B-cell-depleted T cells, or PBMCs. Subjects who had been exposed to COVID-19, were actively infected with it, or had recovered from it provided the deeply sampled blood TCRbeta repertoires that made up the dataset. A freely available public database, intended as a resource for researchers studying the immune response to SARS-CoV-2, is where the repertoires were released. Samples were obtained from the ongoing ImmuneRACE study (first 160 participants) and from over 1,000 subjects provided by 6 global collaborators. The sample metadata nearly always contained a de-identified subject ID, COVID-19 status, age in years and sex. HLA class I and class II types, where available, came from metadata supplied by the sample provider rather than from assay-based typing. What the research found in general, with its limitations: Clinical and demographic metadata were provided uncurated, with the amount varying by source and participant.

The collaborating institutions used their own protocols to collect whole blood in K2EDTA tubes. For TCRbeta analysis, collaborator samples were shipped as frozen whole blood, as isolated PBMCs, or as DNA extracted from either sample type. Trimming takes 8 bases off V and 5 bases off J; junction bases not matched to a gene: 8. CDR1 and CDR2, per the germline V gene, are MDHEN and SYDVKM. From its cysteine to its phenylalanine, the CDR3 spans 14 amino acids. Kept here is only the CDR3 DNA, which spans 42 bases and is read in frame from base 1. TCRbeta CDR3 regions were amplified from genomic DNA using the immunoSEQ Assay, a bias-controlled multiplex PCR. The paper's processing steps were these. The number of nucleated cells in each sample was estimated from the amplification of reference gene primers within the assay. Sequence reads were collapsed and filtered to measure the absolute abundance of every unique TCRbeta CDR3 rearrangement. For each sample, productive Simpson clonality was calculated as the square root of Simpson's diversity index over productive rearrangements. TCRdb holds this immuneACCESS table with in-frame rearrangements only. Some clones are missing; in checked studies, unresolved V genes explain under half, and the rest has no known cause. V and J calls and clone size come straight from that table; D and trimming were deduced from the DNA. Across this sample there are roughly 76,000 clones, with about nine tenths seen only once. In total, the top ten clones hold 1.4% to 1.5% of the sample.

Details on this clone: Its binding antigen is unknown. Within one base of it there is no much larger clone, and no base qualities were kept.

The rearrangement joined TRBV28 to TRBJ1-4; a stretch of 7 junction bases matches TRBD1. This sequence was found in a man in his fifties with acute or convalescent COVID-19. Sequenced: peripheral blood. The DNA sequence is TGTGCCAGCCTCGACAGGGACGGGAATGAAAAACTGTTTTTT. It encodes CASLDRDGNEKLFF.